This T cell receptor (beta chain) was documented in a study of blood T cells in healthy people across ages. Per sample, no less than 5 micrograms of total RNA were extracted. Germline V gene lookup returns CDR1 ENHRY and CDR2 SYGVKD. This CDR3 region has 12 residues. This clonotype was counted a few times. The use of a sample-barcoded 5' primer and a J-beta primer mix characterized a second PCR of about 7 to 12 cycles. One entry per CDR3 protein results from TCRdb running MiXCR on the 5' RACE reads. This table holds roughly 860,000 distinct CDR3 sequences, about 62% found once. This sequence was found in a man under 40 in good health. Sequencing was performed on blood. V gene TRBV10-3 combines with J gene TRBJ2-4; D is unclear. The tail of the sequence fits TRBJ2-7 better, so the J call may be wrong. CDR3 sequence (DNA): TGTGCCATCAGTAGGGCGTCCTACGAGCAGTACTTC. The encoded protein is CAISRASYEQYF.